This TCR beta chain comes out of a study of OX40 agonist ivuxolimab in advanced cancers. In the study overall: At doses from 0.01 to 10 mg/kg, patients were given intravenous ivuxolimab every 2 weeks.

With 5 bases clipped from V and 11 bases from J, the junction kept 7 bases outside the gene matches. CDR1 LNHDA and CDR2 SQIVND come from the germline V gene (reference sequence). The CDR3 runs 12 residues. Profiling relied on immunoSEQ multiplex PCR, and the TCRdb table lists in-frame clones only, not all of them. The sample carries 60,000 to 85,000 clones, about 90% recorded once. This clone was observed once. Patients were excluded for autoimmune disease history or systemic immunosuppression. Sequenced here: CD4+ or CD8+ T cells sorted from blood, sampled in a trial of the OX40 agonist ivuxolimab. The source is an adult with an advanced solid tumor such as melanoma, head and neck, liver or kidney cancer. The chain combines TRBV19 with TRBJ1-1; 8 nucleotides line up with TRBD1. Here the CDR3 DNA reads TGTGCCAGTAGTCCAGGGGGCGCGTGGGCTTTCTTT. Its translation is CASSPGGAWAFF.